Given below is one TCR beta chain in context. These data are taken from a study of blood T cell repertoires in COVID-19. Study-level background: Spain, Italy and the United States supplied samples that represented acute and convalescent COVID-19. T cells, B-cell-depleted T cells, or PBMCs provided the cDNA or gDNA that served as material.

As handled by the study authors: Estimated nucleated cell counts came from reference gene primer amplification. Assay used: immunoSEQ multiplex PCR; TCRdb lists only in-frame clones, some missing. The DNA was the basis for D and trimming; V, J and clone size are from that table. The table shows under 170,000 clones, with roughly nine tenths occurring only once. CDR3 length: 15 residues. Germline V gives CDR1 SNHLY, CDR2 FYNNEI. V was cut by 1 base and J by 8 bases, with 12 bases left in between. The origin of this receptor is an older woman with active or convalescent COVID-19. Material for sequencing was peripheral blood. This sequence joins TRBV2 and TRBJ1-6; possible D gene TRBD1, 5 bases. CDR3 bases: TGTGCCAGCAGTGAAGAGGGGACTGGGTATTCACCCCTCCACTTT. Protein product: CASSEEGTGYSPLHF. Full variable domain (remainder filled in from reference TRBV2 and TRBJ1-6): EPEVTQTPSHQVTQMGQEVILRCVPISNHLYFYWYRQILGQKVEFLVSFYNNEISEKSEIFDDQFSVERPDGSNFTLKIRSTKLEDSAMYFCASSEEGTGYSPLHFGNGTRLTVT.